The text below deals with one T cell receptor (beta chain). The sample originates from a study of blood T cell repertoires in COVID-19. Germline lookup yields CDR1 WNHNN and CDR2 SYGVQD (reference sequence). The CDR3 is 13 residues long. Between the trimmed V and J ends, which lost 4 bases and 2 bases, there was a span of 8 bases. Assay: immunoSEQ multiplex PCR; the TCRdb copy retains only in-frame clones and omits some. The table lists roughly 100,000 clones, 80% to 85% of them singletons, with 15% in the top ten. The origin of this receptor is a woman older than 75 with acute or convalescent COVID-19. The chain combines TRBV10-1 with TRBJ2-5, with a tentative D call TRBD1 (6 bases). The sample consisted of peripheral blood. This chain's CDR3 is CASSGQVQETQYF. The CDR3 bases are TGCGCCAGCAGTGGACAGGTTCAAGAGACCCAGTACTTC.